This T cell receptor (beta chain) appears in the sequencing data of a study of human T cells and chemical hapten exposure. Study summary: Yields of TCR per sample differed, chiefly owing to small differences in pooled library volume.

Trimming removed 0 bases at V and 4 bases at J, with 7 bases between. The germline V gene has CDR1 SGHNT and CDR2 YYREEE (reference sequence). This CDR3 spans 13 amino acids. General observations from the study: The number of TCRs over 1 in 1000 frequency stayed unchanged after DPC.

This clonotype was counted ten times or more. What it binds is unknown. Time point given: healthy volunteer bleed at 2 weeks. Unfractionated whole blood was the source of the extracted total RNA. As originally analysed: 96,000 or so TCRs per sample was the median, with a range of roughly 23,224 to 750,000. TCRdb analysed the RACE reads with MiXCR anew, one entry per CDR3 protein. The V and J calls here are based on TCRdb, not the publication. The table has 25,000 to 35,000 distinct CDR3 sequences, over 7% seen once. The chain carries TRBV5-4 and TRBJ1-2; D gene ambiguous. The sample taken for sequencing was whole blood. The clonotype was recovered from a human donor in good health. Some clones in this sample may be carry-over from other donors' samples. The CDR3: CASSLGEIYGYTF. CDR3 bases: TGTGCCAGCAGCTTGGGAGAGATCTATGGCTACACCTTC. The whole variable domain, remainder taken from reference TRBV5-4 and TRBJ1-2, is ETGVTQSPTHLIKTRGQQVTLRCSSQSGHNTVSWYQQALGQGPQFIFQYYREEENGRGNFPPRFSGLQFPNYSSELNVNALELDDSALYLCASSLGEIYGYTFGSGTRLTVV.